This T cell receptor beta chain was sequenced for a study of blood T cell repertoires in COVID-19. The wider study: Spain, Italy and the United States supplied samples that represented acute and convalescent COVID-19.

Original methodology: Reference gene primer amplification yielded estimated nucleated cell counts. Produced via immunoSEQ multiplex PCR; TCRdb's table is partial and in-frame only. V, J and clone size derive from that table, while D and trimming were established from the DNA sequence. The data contain approximately 90,000 clones, roughly 89% of them singletons. Sequenced input: peripheral blood. The sequence came from a woman between 65 and 79 years old with acute or convalescent COVID-19.

DNA for the CDR3: TGTGCCACAACAAACAGGGGTGCCGGGGAGCTGTTTTTT. Amino acid sequence: CATTNRGAGELFF. The chain employs TRBV19 and TRBJ2-2; 7 bases match TRBD1. CDR3 length equals 13 residues. CDR1 LNHDA and CDR2 SQIVND come from the germline V gene (reference sequence). V lost 10 bases, J lost 6 bases, and 8 bases stayed unmatched.